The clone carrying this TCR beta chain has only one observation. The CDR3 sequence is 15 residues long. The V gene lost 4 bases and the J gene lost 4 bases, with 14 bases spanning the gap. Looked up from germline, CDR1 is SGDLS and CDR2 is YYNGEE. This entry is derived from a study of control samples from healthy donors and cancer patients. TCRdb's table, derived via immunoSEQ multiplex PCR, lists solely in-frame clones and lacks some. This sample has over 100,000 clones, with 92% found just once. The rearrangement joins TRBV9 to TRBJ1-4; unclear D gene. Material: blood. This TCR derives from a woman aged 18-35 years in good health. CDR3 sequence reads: CASSPRADFNEKLFF. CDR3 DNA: TGTGCCAGCAGCCCCCGGGCAGACTTTAATGAAAAACTGTTTTTT.